Below are 24 T cell receptor beta chains sequenced from a single sample in a study of HIV-infected patients and healthy controls. All unsorted peripheral T cells were captured because whole blood was used without fractionation. Reverse transcription used 500 to 550 ng RNA and constant-region primers for alpha and beta. Alpha and beta chain libraries were made separately by chain-specific third strand synthesis with multiplexing indices. A single record per CDR3 protein comes from TCRdb applying MiXCR to the 5' RACE reads. The table shows roughly 16,000 distinct CDR3 sequences, with 5.5% occurring only once. The sequencing input was blood. These receptors all stem from an adult in good health.

Many counts were recorded for this clonotype. The chain has TRBV9 and TRBJ1-5; 9 bases align to TRBD1. V was clipped by 4 bases and J by 10 bases; unmatched bases: 9. The CDR3 extends over 14 amino acids. Per germline, CDR1 SGDLS and CDR2 YYNGEE. The CDR3 coding sequence is TGTGCCAGCAGCATAACCGGGACAGGGAGTCCCCAGCATTTT. Translation: CASSITGTGSPQHF. Full variable domain (outside the CDR3, taken from reference TRBV9 and TRBJ1-5): DSGVTQTPKHLITATGQRVTLRCSPRSGDLSVYWYQQSLDQGLQFLIQYYNGEERAKGNILERFSAQQFPDLHSELNLSSLELGDSALYFCASSITGTGSPQHFGDGTRLSIL.

Many counts were recorded for this clonotype. The rearrangement uses TRBV5-1 and TRBJ2-3, with 12 bases fitting TRBD2. Germline CDR1 is SGHRS and CDR2 is YFSETQ. This CDR3 comprises 17 residues. The ends lost 2 bases at V and 3 bases at J; junction bases unmatched: 7. The CDR3, as DNA: TGCGCCAGCAGCTTCCTAGCGGGGGGGCCGTCTACAGATACGCAGTATTTT. As protein: CASSFLAGGPSTDTQYF.

This clonotype has at least ten counts. In DNA, the CDR3 is TGTGCCAGCATATTGGGGGCAGAAAACAATCAGCCCCAGCATTTT. This gives the protein CASILGAENNQPQHF. V is TRBV6-1 and J is TRBJ1-5; a weak D match, TRBD1 (6 bases). The germline V gene encodes CDR1 MNHNS and CDR2 SASEGT. The CDR3 spans 15 residues. Trimming shortened V by 7 bases and J by 3 bases, and 16 bases separated the two germline ends.

This clonotype was counted many times. This chain joins TRBV7-2 and TRBJ1-1; 9 positions agree with TRBD1. The germline V gene encodes CDR1 SGHTA and CDR2 FQGNSA. With V trimmed by 5 bases and J by 10 bases, 14 bases remained unmatched. CDR3 length: 15 residues. The CDR3 coding sequence is TGTGCCAGCAGCCCAGGGGGGACAGGGACGGTAGGAGCTTTCTTT. As protein: CASSPGGTGTVGAFF.

This clonotype showed up many times. The V and J genes are TRBV5-1 and TRBJ2-2; TRBD1 agrees at 10 bases. With V trimmed by 4 bases and J by 4 bases, 13 bases remained unmatched. The V gene's germline CDR1 is SGHRS and CDR2 YFSETQ. The CDR3 has 18 residues. The CDR3, as DNA: TGCGCCAGCAGCCAATCCGACCGGACAGGGGGACGCACCGGGGAGCTGTTTTTT. Translating it yields CASSQSDRTGGRTGELFF.

This clonotype is judged medium-sized. The chain employs TRBV11-2 and TRBJ2-3; 7 nucleotides match TRBD2. The CDR3 is 15 amino acids. V lost 5 bases to trimming and J lost 3 bases; unmatched junction nucleotides: 8. Germline CDR1 and CDR2: SGHAT and FQNNGV. The CDR3 DNA is TGTGCCAGCAGCCCGCTGGGACTATCTACAGATACGCAGTATTTT. Its translation: CASSPLGLSTDTQYF.

This clonotype was found many times. This CDR3 reads CASREQASGNTIYF. The DNA for the CDR3 is TGTGCCAGCAGGGAACAGGCCTCTGGAAACACCATATATTTT. The gene calls are TRBV6-5 and TRBJ1-3; tentative D call: TRBD1 (5 bases). The CDR3 consists of 14 residues. CDR1 is MNHEY, CDR2 SVGAGI, per germline. The V gene lost 6 bases and the J gene lost 0 bases, with 9 bases spanning the gap.

This clonotype was seen at least ten times. The rearrangement links TRBV7-2 to TRBJ1-3; TRBD1 might be the D (6 bases). V was pared by 1 base and J by 2 bases, with 12 bases between. The CDR3 is 16 amino acids. CDR1 is SGHTA, CDR2 FQGNSA, per germline. The CDR3 here is CASSLVFGQPGNTIYF. The CDR3, as DNA: TGTGCCAGCAGCTTAGTATTCGGACAGCCTGGAAACACCATATATTTT.

This clonotype was counted a few times. The chain employs TRBV6-2 or TRBV6-3 and TRBJ2-1; D gene uncertain. The CDR3 is made up of 12 amino acids. Looked up from germline, CDR1 is MNHEY and CDR2 is SVGEGT. Trimming took off 7 bases at V and 4 bases at J, with 8 bases between the two ends. CDR3 nucleotides: TGTGCCAGCATGTTTGGGTACAATGAGCAGTTCTTC. Translating it yields CASMFGYNEQFF.

The table lists this clonotype with many counts. The chain uses TRBV19 and TRBJ2-1; D uncertain. This CDR3 region has 14 residues. Germline V CDR1 and CDR2: LNHDA, SQIVND (reference sequence). V gave up 3 bases and J gave up 7 bases, with 13 bases separating them. The CDR3 here is CASSMSGLSNEQFF. CDR3 nucleotides: TGTGCCAGTAGTATGTCTGGGCTCTCGAATGAGCAGTTCTTC.

This clonotype was detected ten times or more. The rearrangement uses TRBV11-2 and TRBJ1-2; D uncertain. This CDR3 is built from 13 residues. The germline V and J ends were trimmed by 5 bases and 7 bases, with 14 bases remaining between them. CDR1 SGHAT and CDR2 FQNNGV come from the germline V gene. CDR3 region: CASSPGGFSGYTF. In nucleotides, the CDR3 is TGTGCCAGCAGCCCCGGCGGGTTTTCTGGCTACACCTTC.

This clonotype was detected many times. The chain carries TRBV11-2 and TRBJ1-1, with a possible D match to TRBD1 (5 bases). Germline V gives CDR1 SGHAT, CDR2 FQNNGV. The CDR3 is 14 amino acids. V was clipped by 2 bases and J by 1 base, with 8 bases between them. CDR3 protein: CASSLQTANTEAFF. As DNA, the CDR3 is TGTGCCAGCAGCTTACAGACAGCGAACACTGAAGCTTTCTTT.

This clonotype showed up many times. The chain employs TRBV28 and TRBJ1-1; possibly TRBD1 for D (6 bases). Germline-derived CDR1 and CDR2 are MDHEN and SYDVKM. V was trimmed by 10 bases and J by 0 bases, leaving 12 bases between them. The CDR3 runs to 13 residues. CDR3 in amino acids: CAKITGLNTEAFF. DNA for the CDR3: TGTGCCAAGATAACAGGGTTGAACACTGAAGCTTTCTTT.

This clonotype was counted ten times or more. The chain joins TRBV6-1 to TRBJ2-5, with 7 bases identical to TRBD1. There are 12 residues in the CDR3. V shed 8 bases and J 1 base; nucleotides not matched to a gene: 1. Germline assignment: CDR1 MNHNS and CDR2 SASEGT. The CDR3 nucleotides read TGTGCCAGCGGGGACAGCCAAGAGACCCAGTACTTC. This codes for CASGDSQETQYF.

This clonotype showed up many times. The rearrangement links TRBV19 to TRBJ1-2, with D tentatively TRBD1 (6 bases). This CDR3 region has 15 residues. V lost 6 bases, J lost 6 bases, and 20 bases lay in between. Germline-derived CDR1 and CDR2 are LNHDA and SQIVND (reference sequence). CDR3 in DNA: TGTGCCAGTAGCTCCGAGGGGGGCGCGATTAATGGCTACACCTTC. Its protein product is CASSSEGGAINGYTF.

This clonotype has a count of ten or more. The chain uses TRBV20-1 and TRBJ1-6; no clear D. Germline V gene lookup returns CDR1 DFQATT and CDR2 SNEGSKA (reference sequence). V lost 2 bases, J lost 7 bases, and 18 bases lay in between. CDR3 length: 16 residues. In nucleotides, the CDR3 is TGCAGTGCTAGATCGGGAGGGCAGGCACCAAATTCACCCCTCCACTTT. It codes for CSARSGGQAPNSPLHF.

This clonotype appeared many times. The rearrangement links TRBV6-5 to TRBJ2-3; no clear D. The CDR3 contains 13 residues. Germline V gene sequence: CDR1 MNHEY, CDR2 SVGAGI. Between the trimmed V and J ends, which lost 7 bases and 2 bases, there was a span of 10 bases. CDR3 loop: CASTSEVTDTQYF. The CDR3 DNA is TGTGCCAGCACGTCAGAGGTCACAGATACGCAGTATTTT.

This clonotype was observed many times. This rearrangement joins TRBV7-6 to TRBJ1-2, with D unclear. This CDR3 has 17 amino acids. The V gene lost 7 bases and the J gene lost 2 bases, with 23 bases spanning the gap. Germline V lookup: CDR1 SGHVS, CDR2 FNYEAQ. The CDR3 here is CASIPGGRTPQNYGYTF. The CDR3 coding sequence is TGTGCCAGCATCCCTGGCGGCAGGACCCCCCAAAACTATGGCTACACCTTC. The variable domain in full, with the rest retrieved from reference TRBV7-6 and TRBJ1-2, is GAGVSQSPRYKVTKRGQDVALRCDPISGHVSLYWYRQALGQGPEFLTYFNYEAQQDKSGLPNDRFSAERPEGSISTLTIQRTEQRDSAMYRCASIPGGRTPQNYGYTFGSGTRLTVV.

This chain uses TRBV20-1 with TRBJ2-7; unclear D gene. This CDR3 comprises 13 residues. Germline CDR1 DFQATT, CDR2 SNEGSKA (reference sequence). Trimming took 5 bases from V and 3 from J, leaving 14 bases between them. CDR3 amino acids: CSARPLDSYEQYF. Here the CDR3 DNA reads TGCAGTGCTCGTCCACTCGATAGCTACGAGCAGTACTTC.

By frequency in the sample, this clonotype is medium-sized. The rearrangement links TRBV7-9 to TRBJ2-4, with D possibly being TRBD1 (5 bases). V shed 2 bases and J shed 4 bases, with 12 bases lying between them. Germline V gene lookup returns CDR1 SEHNR and CDR2 FQNEAQ (reference sequence). The CDR3 extends over 15 amino acids. The CDR3 reads CASSLPIGAKNIQYF. The CDR3 bases are TGTGCCAGCAGCTTACCCATAGGGGCGAAAAACATTCAGTACTTC.

This clonotype was picked up many times. V is TRBV7-2 and J is TRBJ1-1; D is uncertain. CDR1 is SGHTA, CDR2 FQGNSA, per germline. The CDR3 consists of 13 residues. V was pared by 5 bases and J by 1 base, with 8 bases between. CDR3 loop: CASSPQPNTEAFF. CDR3 DNA: TGTGCCAGCAGCCCCCAACCGAACACTGAAGCTTTCTTT.

This clonotype occurred many times. The V call is TRBV12-3 or TRBV12-4, the J call TRBJ2-3; D remains ambiguous. V was trimmed by 3 bases and J by 4 bases, leaving 8 bases between them. This CDR3 region has 13 residues. The CDR3 reads CASSFGRADTQYF. In DNA form, the CDR3 reads TGTGCCAGCAGTTTTGGTAGGGCAGATACGCAGTATTTT.

This clonotype was recorded at least ten times. The chain uses TRBV7-8 and TRBJ1-1; 7 bases are a match to TRBD1. Looked up from germline, CDR1 is SGHVS and CDR2 is FQNEAQ. V lost 5 bases and J lost 7; bases outside the gene matches: 7. The CDR3 contains 13 residues. CDR3 amino acids: CASSPDRVDEAFF. The CDR3 region has the DNA TGTGCCAGCAGCCCCGACAGGGTAGATGAAGCTTTCTTT.

This clonotype was counted at least ten times. This sequence joins TRBV10-3 and TRBJ2-1, with 8 bases aligning to TRBD2. Germline V gene sequence: CDR1 ENHRY, CDR2 SYGVKD. The junction had 10 bases not matched to a gene; V was cut back by 3 bases and J by 6 bases. The CDR3 consists of 16 residues. The CDR3 region has the DNA TGTGCCATCAGTGACCCCCCGAGCGGGGGACCCAATGAGCAGTTCTTC. Translation: CAISDPPSGGPNEQFF.